This T cell receptor (beta chain) was retrieved from a study of cytomegalovirus exposure and HLA in healthy donors listed by TCRdb under 2017. At the level of the whole study: In an earlier analysis of approximately 640 of the donors, less than 350 Gb of sequence data and 90 million to 130 million unique TCR beta sequences from about 179 million T cells were reported. Both class I and class II loci were covered by HLA typing, at four-digit resolution. Among over 350 genotyped donors of the cohort, an average of around 240,000 unique TCR beta nucleotide sequences were sequenced per donor, roughly 18% of them non-productive. To predict cytomegalovirus infection status, the study combined high-throughput TCR immunosequencing, statistical association of individual TCRs with disease status, and machine learning. Approximately 310 gigabases of sequencing data and tens of millions of unique TCR sequences were included in an early release covering about 620 HLA-typed donors. Along with the 666-subject first cohort, a separate validation cohort of roughly 110 different subjects was used. Genome-wide SNP genotypes for about 65% of the roughly 670 donors were used in a later genetic analysis, which treated that subset as a discovery cohort. An earlier analysis of approximately 640 of the donors applied high-throughput TCR beta sequencing to assess whether each TCR beta V gene segment acted as functional or pseudogenic. The study aimed to test whether cataloging public T cell receptors could reveal signatures of past pathogen exposure. The number of donors typed differed by locus, with 629-630 for A, B, C, DRB1 and DQB1, 522 for DQA1, over 600 for DPA1, and around 460 for DPB1. Because of strong linkage in the cohort, roughly five DR-DQ haplotypes were treated as single units for association and clustering. Of the roughly 390 genotyped donors, about 84% fell in the genetic ancestry cluster associated with self-reported Caucasian donors. Every repertoire in the discovery cohort had been generated on one and the same sequencing platform. Alongside the repertoire data, information on donor age, sex, ethnicity and CMV serostatus was compiled. The later analysis used no new phenotypic data to find candidate immune exposures, relying instead on TCR beta sequences and their occurrence across donors. The study used immunosequencing to profile the T cell repertoires of 600 to 850 subjects and linked those repertoires to cytomegalovirus serostatus. A later analysis re-examined previously published TCR beta repertoires from hundreds of donors and added high-resolution HLA genotyping to investigate patterns of TCR occurrence. Study-wide conclusions, independent of this receptor: A later genetic analysis associated a missense DCLRE1C variant with V-gene and J-gene trimming of TCR beta chains, and an independent cohort replicated the association. Linkage disequilibrium might explain the correlated functional status among segregating V segments, but an unknown experimental factor could not be ruled out. An earlier analysis of around 500 of the donors showed that most TCR beta V segments appeared in productive rearrangements either about 90% or about 30% of the time, which broadly matched IMGT annotations. In the study, 150 to 200 TCR beta chains were listed as associated with cytomegalovirus. According to a later genetic analysis, donors in an Asian-associated ancestry cluster had fewer N-insertions in productive TCRs than the approximately 610-donor mean. A later analysis found that most CMV-associated TCR beta chains appeared HLA-restricted, with HLA associations seemingly driven largely by CMV exposure. A cluster of highly shared sequence variants was judged likely to be a technical artifact of the sequencing pipeline. HLA typing was unavailable for some donors at each locus, so association tests used only the typed subset. Only TCR beta chains were sequenced in this cohort, and the absence of alpha or paired-chain data limited detectable features. The only immune exposure information available for the cohort was CMV serostatus. When HLA alleles, especially DR and DQ, strongly co-occurred, attributing TCR associations to individual alleles was difficult. Some IMGT-functional V segments, including TRBV6-2 and TRBV6-3, could not be told apart with the 87-base-pair reads, so those segments were excluded. According to a later analysis, TCR association rates differed among HLA loci, with DRB1 alleles showing the most associated TCRs and HLA-C alleles showing the fewest. Because counts were too low, about 18 rarely observed V segments, including chromosome 9 orphons, were left out of the earlier analysis of 500 to 750 of the donors. In vitro tests confirmed that three of the cytomegalovirus-associated TCR beta chains recognize cytomegalovirus antigens. Across donors, most TCR sequences were observed very rarely, whereas some public TCRs were present in many individuals. It was suggested by the authors that the approach could potentially be generalized to other disease states and immunological phenotypes. Cytomegalovirus status was reported to be diagnosed by the classifier with high specificity and sensitivity in both the original and validation cohorts. Presence/absence analyses assumed roughly uniform sequencing depth across donors, an assumption that may not hold. A further reported finding was that TCR beta sequences accurately predicted the HLA-A and HLA-B alleles for most subjects in the first cohort. A later analysis associated 17,000 or so TCR beta sequences with specific HLA alleles at a false discovery rate of 0.05. A later analysis reported that several top co-occurrence clusters appeared linked to parvovirus B19, influenza, CMV and Epstein-Barr virus. A later analysis found that HLA-associated TCR beta chains were more clonally expanded and had lower generation probabilities than equally common non-associated chains.

Receptor amplification or capture employed the immunoSEQ multiplex PCR assay. For the multiplex PCR, a mixture combining 60 forward primers for TCR Vbeta segments and 13 reverse primers for TCR Jbeta segments was used. A multiplex PCR assay on genomic DNA amplified the CDR3 region of rearranged TCR beta genes. On the Illumina HiSeq System, the amplified TCR beta libraries were sequenced as 87-base-pair reads. Turning to the authors' computational methods: A later analysis tallied 75 million to 95 million unique TCR beta chains across the approximately 670 repertoires, and about 10 million of those chains were shared by two or more donors. Raw reads were error-corrected and collapsed into unique sequences by a nearest-neighbor algorithm in which closely related sequences were merged to remove PCR and sequencing errors. To assign V, D and J gene segments, CDR3 sequences were aligned to IMGT reference sequences. For a sequence to be retained, a match of at least six nucleotides to both a V gene segment and a J gene segment was required. Rearrangements were called productive when the CDR3 lacked stop codons and stayed in frame with V and J; all others were non-productive. CDR3 was defined according to IMGT convention as the region running from the second conserved V-encoded cysteine to the conserved J-encoded phenylalanine. Sequences without an unambiguous match to a single V gene segment were excluded from the earlier analysis of 450 to 650 of the donors. In an earlier analysis of approximately 500 of the donors, a V segment was called functional when productive rearrangements were above 56.7%, and segregating when the standard deviation between donors exceeded 5%. A statistical classification framework was built for diagnosing cytomegalovirus status from the catalog of TCR beta chain sequences. In a later analysis, TCR nucleotide sequences were compared against IMGT/GENE-DB human TR gene sequences so that V and J genes could be assigned. In a later analysis, CDR3 sequences and most-parsimonious VDJ recombination scenarios were assigned using the TCRdist pipeline. In a later analysis, every TCR beta chain was defined by the combination of its CDR3 amino acid sequence and its V-gene family, and reads without a unique V-gene family were dropped. To address suspected cross-contamination and a sequencing artifact, a later analysis removed several hundred highly shared, low-generation-probability nucleotide sequences. In a later analysis, a clonal expansion index for each public chain was calculated from normalized within-repertoire ranks of inferred template counts. Generation probabilities in a later analysis came from a VDJ recombination model fitted to out-of-frame rearrangements, and those results were checked against IGoR. In a later analysis, hypergeometric tests were used to score TCR-TCR, TCR-HLA and TCR-CMV co-occurrence, with a repertoire-size bias correction applied to TCR pairs. In a later analysis, false discovery rates were estimated by permuting HLA or CMV assignments 20 times. In a later analysis, co-occurring TCRs were grouped using DBSCAN, with TCRdist sequence similarity added in when clustering inside HLA-allele-positive subsets. Repertoires with fewer than 30,000 or more than 120,000 public chains, plus five repertoires with anomalous nucleotide sharing, were excluded from co-occurrence clustering. The clones in this table, taken by TCRdb from immuneACCESS, are in-frame only. Not every clone is retained; where verified, under half of the shortfall comes from an unresolved V gene, and the cause of the rest is unknown. Clone size and V and J calls were adopted from that table, with D and trimming inferred from the DNA. The sample table contains 130,000 or so clones; only one count was recorded for about 80% of them. The top ten clonotypes cover 7.5% to 9.5% of the sample.

Remarks on this clone: The antigen it binds to is not known. The sample holds no much larger clone one base away, and base qualities are not on file.

The cohort consisted of approximately 670 healthy bone marrow donors. At the time of sampling, every cohort member was nominally healthy, though immune exposures that went unrecorded were likely present. The donor tested CMV seropositive, placing the donor among the 289 seropositive members of the cohort. Each donor provided a peripheral blood sample, and peripheral blood mononuclear cells were used for TCR beta sequencing. The Qiagen DNeasy Blood Extraction Kit was used to extract genomic DNA from the blood cell samples. Relative to germline, V is 0 bases shorter and J is 0 bases shorter, with 11 bases between their ends. From the cysteine through the phenylalanine, the CDR3 covers 16 amino acids. Of the read, only the CDR3 DNA is kept; its 48 bases are in frame from base 1. Based on the germline V gene (reference sequence), the CDR1 and CDR2 sequences are SGHNT and YYREEE.

The TCR originated in a woman in her fifties or sixties in good health and CMV-seropositive. The rearrangement combines TRBV5-4 with TRBJ2-3; the D gene remains uncertain. Sequenced input: PBMCs. CDR3 sequence: CASSLALLPSTDTQYF. The nucleotides read TGTGCCAGCAGCTTGGCTCTACTCCCTAGCACAGATACGCAGTATTTT.